The 21 T cell receptor beta chains below were found in one sample sequenced in a study of blood T cell repertoires in COVID-19. Sequencing was performed with immunoSEQ multiplex PCR; in TCRdb, only in-frame clones are kept and a portion is missing. The repertoire has 170,000 or so clones, 90% to 95% of them found once; the top ten carry approximately 0.5%. The source material was peripheral blood. These receptor sequences come from a man between 45 and 60 years old with acute or convalescent COVID-19.

This chain uses TRBV3-1 (or the pseudogene TRBV3-2) with TRBJ2-2; TRBD1 matches at 9 bases. This CDR3 comprises 15 residues. V lost 3 bases to trimming and J lost 7 bases; unmatched junction nucleotides: 6. Looked up from germline, CDR1 is LGHDT and CDR2 is YNNKEL (reference sequence). The CDR3, as DNA: TGTGCCAGCAGCCATCGGACAGGGGCGCTCGGGGAGCTGTTTTTT. It specifies CASSHRTGALGELFF.

The J gene is TRBJ2-1, the V gene TRBV27; 11 bases are a match to TRBD2. Germline CDR1 reads MNHEY; CDR2 reads SMNVEV (reference sequence). The CDR3 length is 21 residues. After removal of 7 bases from V and 5 bases from J, the junction contained 25 bases not matched to a gene. The DNA for the CDR3 is TGTGCCAGCACCAAATACGCCGGGACTAGCGGCCCGCGGAGCAGGAACAATGAGCAGTTCTTC. It is translated as CASTKYAGTSGPRSRNNEQFF.

The chain combines TRBV30 with TRBJ1-6; D is undetermined. Deletions cut 7 bases from V and 3 bases from J, with 10 bases between. Germline CDR1 GTSNPN, CDR2 SVGIG (reference sequence). The CDR3 has 13 residues. Written as DNA, the CDR3 is TGTGCCTCGCAGGCGCTCTATAATTCACCCCTCCACTTT. Protein product: CASQALYNSPLHF. Based on the CDR3 plus reference TRBV30 and TRBJ1-6, the full variable domain is SQTIHQWPATLVQPVGSPLSLECTVEGTSNPNLYWYRQAAGRGLQLLFYSVGIGQISSEVPQNLSASRPQDRQFILSSKKLLLSDSGFYLCASQALYNSPLHFGNGTRLTVT.

The chain has TRBV15 and TRBJ1-6; possibly TRBD1 for D (6 bases). The V end was cut by 0 bases, the J end by 9 bases, with 15 bases between. The CDR3 covers 16 residues. Germline V gives CDR1 LNHNV, CDR2 YYDKDF (reference sequence). CDR3: CATSREGRGYGSPLHF. The DNA for the CDR3 is TGTGCCACCAGCAGAGAAGGAAGGGGGTATGGTTCACCCCTCCACTTT.

In this sample, this clone turned up once. V and J are TRBV5-1 and TRBJ2-3; 10 bases match TRBD2. Germline V CDR1 and CDR2: SGHRS, YFSETQ. The CDR3 has 14 residues. The ends lost 2 bases at V and 5 bases at J; junction bases unmatched: 2. The CDR3 is CASSFSGGLDTQYF. CDR3 DNA sequence: TGCGCCAGCAGCTTTAGCGGGGGGCTAGATACGCAGTATTTT. Variable domain in full (rest from reference TRBV5-1 and TRBJ2-3): KAGVTQTPRYLIKTRGQQVTLSCSPISGHRSVSWYQQTPGQGLQFLFEYFSETQRNKGNFPGRFSGRQFSNSRSEMNVSTLELGDSALYLCASSFSGGLDTQYFGPGTRLTVL.

The chain has TRBV19 and TRBJ2-5; tentatively, D is TRBD1 (6 bases). Trimming left V 8 bases short and J 5 bases short, with 15 bases between. This CDR3 has 13 amino acids. The germline CDR1 and CDR2 sequences are LNHDA and SQIVND (reference sequence). CDR3 bases: TGTGCCAGTGCACAGGGTTCGTTCGAGACCCAGTACTTC. The encoded protein is CASAQGSFETQYF.

This clone appeared once. The chain joins TRBV7-3 to TRBJ2-3; 10 bases align to TRBD2. With 5 bases clipped from V and 3 bases from J, the junction kept 5 bases outside the gene matches. CDR1 SGHTA and CDR2 FQGTGA come from the germline V gene. The CDR3 runs to 15 residues. The CDR3 reads CASSPGLALTDTQYF. DNA for the CDR3: TGTGCCAGCAGCCCGGGACTAGCGTTGACAGATACGCAGTATTTT. Drawing the rest from reference TRBV7-3 and TRBJ2-3, the complete variable domain is GAGVSQTPSNKVTEKGKYVELRCDPISGHTALYWYRQSLGQGPEFLIYFQGTGAADDSGLPNDRFFAVRPEGSVSTLKIQRTERGDSAVYLCASSPGLALTDTQYFGPGTRLTVL.

The chain has TRBV6-5 and TRBJ2-3, with 7 bases that match TRBD2. The CDR3 runs to 16 residues. Germline-derived CDR1 and CDR2 are MNHEY and SVGAGI. J was trimmed by 2 bases and V by 0 bases; bases with no gene match: 5. CDR3 sequence (DNA): TGTGCCAGCAGTTACTCGACTAGCAGCCCCACAGATACGCAGTATTTT. This gives the protein CASSYSTSSPTDTQYF.

V gene TRBV27 combines with J gene TRBJ1-2, with D hard to call. Trimming took 1 base from V and 1 from J, leaving 13 bases between them. Per the germline V gene, CDR1 is MNHEY and CDR2 is SMNVEV (reference sequence). This CDR3 contains 16 residues. This CDR3 is CASSLYPSRVNYGYTF. The CDR3 DNA reads TGTGCCAGCAGTTTATACCCCTCGAGGGTTAACTATGGCTACACCTTC.

V usage is TRBV27 and J usage is TRBJ1-1; weak D call: TRBD1 (6 bases). With 7 bases removed from V and 6 bases from J, the gap between germline ends came to 30 bases. Germline assignment: CDR1 MNHEY and CDR2 SMNVEV (reference sequence). The CDR3 is made up of 18 amino acids. As DNA, the CDR3 is TGTGCCAGCATTCCGTCGGGGGGGGCCAAATTCTACGTGGCTGAAGCTTTCTTT. It codes for CASIPSGGAKFYVAEAFF.

The gene calls are TRBV11-2 and TRBJ2-2, with TRBD1 matching 9 bases. Germline CDR1 SGHAT, CDR2 FQNNGV. CDR3 length equals 18 residues. Trimming cost V 2 bases and J 4 bases; bases outside gene matches: 11. This CDR3 reads CASSLHRGRIRGTGELFF. DNA for the CDR3: TGTGCCAGCAGCTTACACAGGGGGCGCATTCGGGGCACCGGGGAGCTGTTTTTT.

V usage is TRBV24-1 and J usage is TRBJ2-5; 9 positions match TRBD1. The CDR3 loop spans 15 amino acids. V trimming: 4 bases; J trimming: 5 bases; junction bases outside the gene matches: 7. CDR1 KGHDR and CDR2 SFDVKD come from the germline V gene. CDR3: CATSDHDRGSETQYF. As DNA, the CDR3 is TGTGCCACCAGTGACCATGACAGGGGGAGTGAGACCCAGTACTTC.

The chain joins TRBV4-2 to TRBJ2-3; 8 nucleotides agree with TRBD2. Germline assignment: CDR1 LGHNA and CDR2 YNFKEQ. Trimming took 1 base from V and 5 from J; bases not matched to a gene: 8. The CDR3 spans 16 residues. CDR3 amino acids: CASSQGREDKGDTQYF. The CDR3 DNA is TGTGCCAGCAGCCAAGGGCGGGAGGATAAGGGAGATACGCAGTATTTT.

The chain links TRBV7-3 to TRBJ2-3; no clear D. The CDR3 has 14 residues. V was trimmed by 2 bases and J by 2 bases, leaving 8 bases between them. Germline V gives CDR1 SGHTA, CDR2 FQGTGA. The CDR3 DNA follows: TGTGCCAGCAGCTTAGGGCTCAACACAGATACGCAGTATTTT. Translated, it gives CASSLGLNTDTQYF.

The genes are TRBV6-2 or TRBV6-3 and TRBJ1-2; 8 nucleotides line up with TRBD1. CDR3 length equals 14 residues. CDR1 and CDR2 from the germline V gene are MNHEY and SVGEGT. The V gene end was trimmed by 5 bases and the J gene end by 2 bases; junction bases not matched to a gene: 4. CDR3 amino acids: CASSTRQGNYGYTF. The CDR3 DNA is TGTGCCAGCAGTACCCGACAGGGGAACTATGGCTACACCTTC.

V gene TRBV7-2 combines with J gene TRBJ2-5; D might be TRBD1 (5 bases). Trimming took off 1 base at V and 2 bases at J, with 11 bases between the two ends. This CDR3 spans 15 amino acids. Germline CDR1 SGHTA, CDR2 FQGNSA. CDR3 sequence (DNA): TGTGCCAGCAGCTTAGTCCAGGGTAGGCAAGAGACCCAGTACTTC. It yields the protein CASSLVQGRQETQYF.

J is TRBJ2-5 and V is TRBV9, with 10 bases lining up with TRBD1. V trimming: 5 bases; J trimming: 5 bases; junction bases outside the gene matches: 9. The CDR3 consists of 15 residues. The germline V gene has CDR1 SGDLS and CDR2 YYNGEE. In DNA form, the CDR3 reads TGTGCCAGCAGGCTGGGACAGGGGTCTGGGGAGACCCAGTACTTC. This encodes CASRLGQGSGETQYF.

The chain recombines TRBV6-6 with TRBJ1-3, with TRBD1 as a possible D gene (6 bases). Trimming stripped 5 bases from V and 1 base from J, with 9 bases between. CDR1 is MNHNY, CDR2 SVGAGI, per germline (reference sequence). This CDR3 has 14 amino acids. The CDR3 DNA reads as TGTGCCAGCAGTGGGGGGGCATCTGGAAACACCATATATTTT. Translated, it gives CASSGGASGNTIYF.

The V call is TRBV5-1, the J call TRBJ1-5; TRBD1 aligns across 7 bases. In germline, CDR1 is SGHRS, CDR2 YFSETQ. V trimming: 5 bases; J trimming: 7 bases; junction bases outside the gene matches: 6. There are 13 residues in the CDR3. The CDR3 DNA follows: TGCGCCAGCAGATACGACAGGGACCAGCCCCAGCATTTT. Its translation: CASRYDRDQPQHF.

The sample holds a few counts of this clone. The chain joins TRBV27 to TRBJ1-6, with D possibly matching TRBD1 (6 bases). Germline CDR1 is MNHEY and CDR2 is SMNVEV (reference sequence). The CDR3 consists of 15 residues. The V gene lost 0 bases and the J gene lost 7 bases, with 10 bases spanning the gap. The CDR3: CASSLSGGANSPLHF. CDR3 nucleotide sequence: TGTGCCAGCAGTTTATCTGGGGGCGCGAATTCACCCCTCCACTTT.

This rearrangement joins TRBV28 to TRBJ2-2; D remains ambiguous. The CDR3 extends over 15 amino acids. Germline CDR1 is MDHEN and CDR2 is SYDVKM. The V end lost 4 bases, the J end lost 4 bases, and 13 bases lay between the germline ends. The CDR3 sequence: CASSSRTLSTGELFF. In DNA, the CDR3 is TGTGCCAGCAGTTCAAGAACGTTGAGCACCGGGGAGCTGTTTTTT.